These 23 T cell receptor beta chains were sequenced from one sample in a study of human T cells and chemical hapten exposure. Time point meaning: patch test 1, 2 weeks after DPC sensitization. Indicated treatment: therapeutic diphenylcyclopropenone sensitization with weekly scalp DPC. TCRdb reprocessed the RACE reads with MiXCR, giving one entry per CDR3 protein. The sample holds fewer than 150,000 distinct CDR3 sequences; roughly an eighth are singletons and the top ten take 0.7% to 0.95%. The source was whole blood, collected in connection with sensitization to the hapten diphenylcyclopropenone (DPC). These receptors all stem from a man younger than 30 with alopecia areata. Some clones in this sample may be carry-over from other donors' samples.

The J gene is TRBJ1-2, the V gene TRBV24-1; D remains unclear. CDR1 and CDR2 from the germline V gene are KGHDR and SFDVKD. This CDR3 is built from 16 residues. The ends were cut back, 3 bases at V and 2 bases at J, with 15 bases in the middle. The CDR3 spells CATSDPSQTSNYGYTF. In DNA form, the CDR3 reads TGTGCCACCAGTGATCCGTCACAGACGTCGAACTATGGCTACACCTTC.

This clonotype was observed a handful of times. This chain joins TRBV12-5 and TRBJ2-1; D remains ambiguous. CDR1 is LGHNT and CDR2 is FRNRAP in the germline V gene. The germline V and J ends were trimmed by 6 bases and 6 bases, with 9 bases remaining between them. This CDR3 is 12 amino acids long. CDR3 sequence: CASGYDVNEQFF. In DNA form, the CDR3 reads TGTGCTAGTGGATACGATGTCAATGAGCAGTTCTTC.

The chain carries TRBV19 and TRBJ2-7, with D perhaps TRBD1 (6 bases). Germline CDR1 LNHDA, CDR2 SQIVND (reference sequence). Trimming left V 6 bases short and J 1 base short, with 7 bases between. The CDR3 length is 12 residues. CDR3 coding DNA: TGTGCCAGTAGACAGGGATCCTACGAGCAGTACTTC. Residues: CASRQGSYEQYF.

The CDR3 loop is CASSLDVQDTQYF. As DNA, the CDR3 is TGTGCCAGCAGCTTGGACGTTCAGGATACGCAGTATTTT. The rearrangement uses TRBV6-4 and TRBJ2-3; no clear D gene. Germline CDR1 is MRHNA and CDR2 is SNTAGT. V was clipped by 6 bases and J by 6 bases, with 13 bases between them. CDR3 size: 13 residues.

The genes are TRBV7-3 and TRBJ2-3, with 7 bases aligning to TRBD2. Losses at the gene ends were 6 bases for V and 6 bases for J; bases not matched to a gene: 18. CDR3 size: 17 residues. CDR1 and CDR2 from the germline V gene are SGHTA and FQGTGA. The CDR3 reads CASSSLERGLFSDTQYF. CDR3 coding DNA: TGTGCCAGCAGTTCCTTGGAGCGGGGACTCTTCTCGGATACGCAGTATTTT. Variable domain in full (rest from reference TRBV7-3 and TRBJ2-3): GAGVSQTPSNKVTEKGKYVELRCDPISGHTALYWYRQSLGQGPEFLIYFQGTGAADDSGLPNDRFFAVRPEGSVSTLKIQRTERGDSAVYLCASSSLERGLFSDTQYFGPGTRLTVL.

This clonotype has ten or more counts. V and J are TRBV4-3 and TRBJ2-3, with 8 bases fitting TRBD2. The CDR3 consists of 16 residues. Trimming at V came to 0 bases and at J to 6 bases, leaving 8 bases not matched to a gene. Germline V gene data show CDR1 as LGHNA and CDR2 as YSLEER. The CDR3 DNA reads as TGCGCCAGCAGCCAAGAATGGAGTAGCGGGGAGGATACGCAGTATTTT. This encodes CASSQEWSSGEDTQYF.

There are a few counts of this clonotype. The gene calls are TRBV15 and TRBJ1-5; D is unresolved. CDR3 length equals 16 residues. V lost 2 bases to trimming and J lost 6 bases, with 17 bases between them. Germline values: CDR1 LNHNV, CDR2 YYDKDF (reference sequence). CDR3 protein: CATSRIYSGNRQPQHF. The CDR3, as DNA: TGTGCCACCAGCAGAATCTATTCTGGGAATCGTCAGCCCCAGCATTTT.

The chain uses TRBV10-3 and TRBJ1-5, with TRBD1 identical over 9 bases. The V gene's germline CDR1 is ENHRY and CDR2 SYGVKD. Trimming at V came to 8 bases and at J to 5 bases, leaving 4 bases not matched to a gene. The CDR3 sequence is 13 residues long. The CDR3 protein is CAIQGQGHQPQHF. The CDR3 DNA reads TGTGCCATCCAGGGACAGGGACATCAGCCCCAGCATTTT.

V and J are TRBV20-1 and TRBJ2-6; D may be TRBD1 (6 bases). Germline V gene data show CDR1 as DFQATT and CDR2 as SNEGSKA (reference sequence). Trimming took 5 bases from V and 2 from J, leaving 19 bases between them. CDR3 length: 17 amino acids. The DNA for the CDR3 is TGCAGTGCTGGGGGCCGGACGACCAAGACTGGGGCCAACGTCCTGACTTTC. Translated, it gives CSAGGRTTKTGANVLTF.

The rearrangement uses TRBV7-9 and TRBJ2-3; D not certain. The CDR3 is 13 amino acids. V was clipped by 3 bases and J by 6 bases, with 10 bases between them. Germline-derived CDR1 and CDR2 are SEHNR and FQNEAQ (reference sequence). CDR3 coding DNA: TGTGCCAGCAGCTTGGATTTCCGGGATACGCAGTATTTT. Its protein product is CASSLDFRDTQYF.

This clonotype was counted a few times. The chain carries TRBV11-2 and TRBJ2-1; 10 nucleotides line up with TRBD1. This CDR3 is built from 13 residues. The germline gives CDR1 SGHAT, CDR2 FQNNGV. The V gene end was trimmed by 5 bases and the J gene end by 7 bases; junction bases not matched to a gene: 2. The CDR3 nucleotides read TGTGCCAGCAGCCCGGACAGGGGGAATGAGCAGTTCTTC. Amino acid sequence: CASSPDRGNEQFF.

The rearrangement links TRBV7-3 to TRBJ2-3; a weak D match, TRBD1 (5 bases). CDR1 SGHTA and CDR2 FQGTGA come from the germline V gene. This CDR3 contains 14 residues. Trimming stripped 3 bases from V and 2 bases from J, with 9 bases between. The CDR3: CASSFGRATDTQYF. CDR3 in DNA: TGTGCCAGCAGCTTTGGCAGGGCCACAGATACGCAGTATTTT.

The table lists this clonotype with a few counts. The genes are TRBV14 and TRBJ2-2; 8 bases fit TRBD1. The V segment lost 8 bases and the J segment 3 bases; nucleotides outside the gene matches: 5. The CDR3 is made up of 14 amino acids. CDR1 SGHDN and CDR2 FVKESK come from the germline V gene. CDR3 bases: TGTGCCAGCCGTGGGGACAGGTACACCGGGGAGCTGTTTTTT. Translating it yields CASRGDRYTGELFF.

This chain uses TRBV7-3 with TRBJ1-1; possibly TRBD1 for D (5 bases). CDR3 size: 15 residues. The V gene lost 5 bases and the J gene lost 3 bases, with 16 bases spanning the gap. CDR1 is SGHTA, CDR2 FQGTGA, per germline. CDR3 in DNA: TGTGCCAGCAGCCCTCAGTCGGGGGTTGACACTGAAGCTTTCTTT. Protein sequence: CASSPQSGVDTEAFF.

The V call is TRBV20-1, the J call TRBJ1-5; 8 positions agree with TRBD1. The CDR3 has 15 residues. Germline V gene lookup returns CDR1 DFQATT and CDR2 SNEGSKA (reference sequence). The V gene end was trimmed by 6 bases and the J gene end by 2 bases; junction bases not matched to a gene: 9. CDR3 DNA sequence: TGCAGTGCAATCCAGGGGGCGAGGGGCAATCAGCCCCAGCATTTT. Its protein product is CSAIQGARGNQPQHF.

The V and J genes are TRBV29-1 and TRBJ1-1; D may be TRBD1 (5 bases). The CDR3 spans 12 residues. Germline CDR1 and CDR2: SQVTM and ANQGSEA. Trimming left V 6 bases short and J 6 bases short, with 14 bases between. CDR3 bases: TGCAGCGTATCAGGGTTGCCGGCTGAAGCTTTCTTT. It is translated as CSVSGLPAEAFF.

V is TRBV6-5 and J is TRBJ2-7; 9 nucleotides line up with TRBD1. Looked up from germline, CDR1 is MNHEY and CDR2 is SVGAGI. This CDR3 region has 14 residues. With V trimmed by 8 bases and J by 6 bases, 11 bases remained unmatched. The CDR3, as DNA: TGTGCCAGCTGGGGGACAGGGACTTTCTCCGAGCAGTACTTC. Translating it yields CASWGTGTFSEQYF.

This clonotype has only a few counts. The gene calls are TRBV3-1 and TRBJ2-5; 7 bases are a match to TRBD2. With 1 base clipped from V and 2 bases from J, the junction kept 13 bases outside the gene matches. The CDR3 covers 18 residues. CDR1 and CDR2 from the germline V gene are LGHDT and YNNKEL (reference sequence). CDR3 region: CASSQVAGRGYGQETQYF. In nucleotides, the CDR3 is TGTGCCAGCAGCCAAGTAGCAGGGAGGGGCTACGGACAAGAGACCCAGTACTTC.

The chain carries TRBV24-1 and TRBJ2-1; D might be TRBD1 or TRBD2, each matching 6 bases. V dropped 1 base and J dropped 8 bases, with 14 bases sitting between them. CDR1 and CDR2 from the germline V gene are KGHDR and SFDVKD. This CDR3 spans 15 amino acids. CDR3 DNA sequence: TGTGCCACCAGTGATTTTAGAGGGGGGCGGGATGAGCAGTTCTTC. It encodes CATSDFRGGRDEQFF.

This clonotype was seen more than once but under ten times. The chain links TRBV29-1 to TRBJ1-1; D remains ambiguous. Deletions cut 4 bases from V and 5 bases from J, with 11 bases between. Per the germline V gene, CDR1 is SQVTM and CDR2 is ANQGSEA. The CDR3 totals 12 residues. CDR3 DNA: TGCAGCGTTGTGGGGTTTTCGACTGAAGCTTTCTTT. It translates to CSVVGFSTEAFF.

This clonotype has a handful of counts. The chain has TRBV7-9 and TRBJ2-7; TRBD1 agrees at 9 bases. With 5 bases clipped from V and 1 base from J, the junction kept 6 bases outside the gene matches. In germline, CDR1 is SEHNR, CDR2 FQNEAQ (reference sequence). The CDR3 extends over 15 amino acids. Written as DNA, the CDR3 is TGTGCCAGCAGCCTGGCGGACAGGGGATCCTACGAGCAGTACTTC. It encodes CASSLADRGSYEQYF.

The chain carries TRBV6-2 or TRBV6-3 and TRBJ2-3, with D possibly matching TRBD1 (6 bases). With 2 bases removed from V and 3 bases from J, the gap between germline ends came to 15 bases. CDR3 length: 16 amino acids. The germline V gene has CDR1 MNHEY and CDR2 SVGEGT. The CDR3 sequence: CASSYNRASRTDTQYF. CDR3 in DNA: TGTGCCAGCAGTTACAACAGGGCTAGCAGAACAGATACGCAGTATTTT.

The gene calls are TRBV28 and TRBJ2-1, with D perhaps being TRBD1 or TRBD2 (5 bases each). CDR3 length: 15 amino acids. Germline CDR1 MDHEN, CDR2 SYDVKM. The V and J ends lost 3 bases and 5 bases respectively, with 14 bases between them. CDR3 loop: CASSFLGTRDNEQFF. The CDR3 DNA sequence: TGTGCCAGCAGTTTTTTGGGGACGCGGGACAATGAGCAGTTCTTC.